The clone carrying this TCR beta chain was recorded at least ten times. Its specificity is not known. This specimen comes from a study of T cells in Graves' hyperthyroidism and ophthalmopathy. General study points: Expanded thyroid clonotypes (above 0.001) were mostly also found in blood.

The PBMCs were sourced from fresh peripheral blood (less than 11 ml). This CDR3 spans 16 amino acids. Trimming shortened V by 3 bases and J by 2 bases, and 17 bases separated the two germline ends. Per the germline V gene, CDR1 is MDHEN and CDR2 is SYDVKM. Researchers amplified the TCR beta CDR3 regions from RNA transcripts. The TCR CDR3 first-round RT-PCR relied on the HTBI primer set. MiXCR, run by TCRdb on the multiplex PCR reads, gives a single entry per CDR3 protein. The data contain around 540,000 distinct CDR3 sequences, roughly 16% of them seen just once; the ten biggest clones take up 25% to 30%.

J is TRBJ2-7 and V is TRBV28, with no clear D. Sequencing was performed on blood. The clonotype originates from a woman aged 25 to 39 with Graves' ophthalmopathy. DNA of the CDR3: TGTGCCAGCAGTTTGCCTAAAGCGAGTTTCGCCTACGAGCAGTACTTC. It codes for CASSLPKASFAYEQYF.